This T cell receptor beta chain was identified in a study of T cells after yellow fever vaccination. Study-wide findings and caveats: The bulk population could contribute abundant contaminating clonotypes to FACS-sorted repertoires.

UMIs were added to TCR cDNA along with a universal primer site when it was made by 5'RACE template switching. MiXCR was run by TCRdb on the 5' RACE reads, yielding one entry per CDR3 protein. This table has approximately 90,000 distinct CDR3 sequences, roughly 5.8% appearing once. Germline lookup yields CDR1 MGHDK and CDR2 SYGVNS. CDR3 length: 15 amino acids. Trimming removed 5 bases from V and 0 bases from J, with 11 bases in between. This clonotype occurred many times. Its antigen is not known. The chain recombines TRBV25-1 with TRBJ2-1; tentative D call: TRBD1 (6 bases). Sample: CD8+ T cells sorted from PBMCs, taken 10 days after the yellow fever booster vaccination. This TCR was recovered from a man younger than 30 who received the YFV17D yellow fever vaccine. The chain's CDR3 is CASSLQGNSYNEQFF. The CDR3 DNA sequence: TGTGCCAGCAGTTTACAGGGAAACTCCTACAATGAGCAGTTCTTC.